This T cell receptor beta chain was found in a study of T cell responses to AZD1222 COVID-19 vaccine. Study conclusions and caveats: Repertoire collection took place solely once the T cell response had peaked. The donor cohort was predominantly white British with a female majority, and clonal diversity may have been underestimated. Among AZD1222 vaccinees, only five or six were seropositive at baseline. After two AZD1222 doses, spike-specific TCR breadth and depth rose versus day 0.

The junction had 3 bases not matched to a gene; V was cut back by 2 bases and J by 3 bases. Per the germline V gene, CDR1 is MNHNY and CDR2 is SVGAGI (reference sequence). CDR3 size: 15 residues. Points on this clone: Its target is unknown.

Assay: immunoSEQ multiplex PCR; the TCRdb copy retains only in-frame clones and omits some. This table has 88,000 or so clones, approximately 88% appearing once. The clonotype comes from an adult who received the AZD1222 COVID-19 vaccine. This specimen was peripheral blood, taken 28 days after the second AZD1222 dose. The chain carries TRBV6-6 and TRBJ1-5; 8 nucleotides match TRBD1. CDR3 sequence: CASSYVQGANQPQHF. CDR3 bases: TGTGCCAGCAGTTACGTGCAGGGGGCCAATCAGCCCCAGCATTTT.